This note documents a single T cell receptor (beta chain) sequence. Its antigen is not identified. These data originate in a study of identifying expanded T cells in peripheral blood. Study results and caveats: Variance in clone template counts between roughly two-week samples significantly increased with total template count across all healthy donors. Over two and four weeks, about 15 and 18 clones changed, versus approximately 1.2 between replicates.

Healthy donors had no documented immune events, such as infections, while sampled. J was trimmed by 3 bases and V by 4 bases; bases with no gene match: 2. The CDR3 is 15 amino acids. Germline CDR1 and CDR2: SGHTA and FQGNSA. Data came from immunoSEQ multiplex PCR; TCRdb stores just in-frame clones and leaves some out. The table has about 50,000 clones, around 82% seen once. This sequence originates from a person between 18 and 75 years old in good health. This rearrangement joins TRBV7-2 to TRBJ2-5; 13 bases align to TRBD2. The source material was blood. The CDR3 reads CASSSGTSGKETQYF. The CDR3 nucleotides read TGTGCCAGCAGCTCCGGGACTAGCGGGAAAGAGACCCAGTACTTC.